These 10 T cell receptor beta chains came from one sample sequenced in a study of blood T cell repertoires in COVID-19. TCRdb's copy holds only in-frame clones and misses some; the assay was immunoSEQ multiplex PCR. This table has 85,000 to 95,000 clones, about 87% appearing once. Sequencing was carried out using peripheral blood. These receptors were taken from a human donor with acute or convalescent COVID-19. The donor label of this sample is uncertain.

The rearrangement joins TRBV28 to TRBJ1-2; TRBD1 matches at 7 bases. The CDR3 length is 14 residues. Trimming cost V 5 bases and J 5 bases; bases outside gene matches: 8. Germline CDR1 and CDR2: MDHEN and SYDVKM. The CDR3 reads CASSPRDRDYGYTF. CDR3 sequence (DNA): TGTGCCAGCAGTCCCCGGGACAGAGATTATGGCTACACCTTC.

This chain links TRBV7-8 with TRBJ1-1; 8 positions agree with TRBD1. Per germline, CDR1 SGHVS and CDR2 FQNEAQ. This CDR3 contains 18 residues. The junction had 21 bases not matched to a gene; V was cut back by 5 bases and J by 7 bases. The CDR3 DNA sequence: TGTGCCAGCAGCATGCTCCAGGGGGCCTCCATCCAAGAGAATGAAGCTTTCTTT. Translating it yields CASSMLQGASIQENEAFF.

The CDR3 reads CASSGDRVAKNIQYF. The CDR3 nucleotides are TGTGCCAGCAGTGGGGACAGGGTGGCCAAAAACATTCAGTACTTC. V usage is TRBV2 and J usage is TRBJ2-4, with 9 nucleotides matching TRBD1. Trimming cost V 4 bases and J 1 base; bases outside gene matches: 2. This CDR3 is built from 15 residues. Germline CDR1 and CDR2: SNHLY and FYNNEI.

This clone appeared a few times. The rearrangement links TRBV7-2 to TRBJ1-2; TRBD1 agrees at 8 bases. The CDR3 contains 14 residues. With 4 bases clipped from V and 9 bases from J, the junction kept 10 bases outside the gene matches. Looked up from germline, CDR1 is SGHTA and CDR2 is FQGNSA. CDR3 DNA sequence: TGTGCCAGCAGCTCGCAGTTCGGACAGGGCAGCTACACCTTC. Translation gives CASSSQFGQGSYTF. The variable domain in full, completed from reference TRBV7-2 and TRBJ1-2, reads GAGVSQSPSNKVTEKGKDVELRCDPISGHTALYWYRQSLGQGLEFLIYFQGNSAPDKSGLPSDRFSAERTGGSVSTLTIQRTQQEDSAVYLCASSSQFGQGSYTFGSGTRLTVV.

In its sample, this clone was seen a few times. The rearrangement joins TRBV5-1 to TRBJ1-4; tentatively, D is TRBD1 (6 bases). Per germline, CDR1 SGHRS and CDR2 YFSETQ. V was cut by 4 bases and J by 3 bases, with 16 bases left in between. CDR3 length: 16 residues. CDR3 protein: CASSPQGVMANEKLFF. The DNA of the CDR3 is TGCGCCAGCAGCCCACAGGGTGTGATGGCTAATGAAAAACTGTTTTTT. The full variable domain, rest sourced from reference TRBV5-1 and TRBJ1-4, is KAGVTQTPRYLIKTRGQQVTLSCSPISGHRSVSWYQQTPGQGLQFLFEYFSETQRNKGNFPGRFSGRQFSNSRSEMNVSTLELGDSALYLCASSPQGVMANEKLFFGSGTQLSVL.

The chain is built from TRBV20-1 and TRBJ2-5; 12 nucleotides match TRBD2. The CDR3 runs 16 residues. The V gene end was trimmed by 3 bases and the J gene end by 1 base; junction bases not matched to a gene: 6. Germline CDR1 reads DFQATT; CDR2 reads SNEGSKA (reference sequence). The CDR3 nucleotides read TGCAGTGCTAGTGCAACTAGCGGGGGGCTCCAAGAGACCCAGTACTTC. Amino acids: CSASATSGGLQETQYF.

This chain joins TRBV7-9 and TRBJ2-1; TRBD1 aligns across 9 bases. This CDR3 contains 13 residues. Germline loops: CDR1 SEHNR, CDR2 FQNEAQ (reference sequence). Losses at the gene ends were 3 bases for V and 9 bases for J; bases not matched to a gene: 3. CDR3 residues: CASSFGDRVEQFF. The DNA for the CDR3 is TGTGCCAGCAGCTTCGGGGACAGGGTTGAGCAGTTCTTC.

This chain links TRBV5-5 with TRBJ1-2; D is perhaps TRBD1 (6 bases). V gave up 7 bases and J gave up 4 bases, with 17 bases separating them. The germline V gene encodes CDR1 SGHKS and CDR2 YYEKEE (reference sequence). This CDR3 comprises 14 residues. The chain's CDR3 is CASANQGSFYGYTF. The CDR3, as DNA: TGTGCCAGCGCCAATCAGGGGTCCTTCTATGGCTACACCTTC.

V gene TRBV7-6 combines with J gene TRBJ2-1, with 13 bases aligning to TRBD2. Germline V gene sequence: CDR1 SGHVS, CDR2 FNYEAQ. CDR3 length: 17 residues. V was clipped by 3 bases and J by 1 base; unmatched bases: 3. The CDR3 reads CASSFGLAGASYNEQFF. The CDR3 DNA is TGTGCCAGCAGCTTTGGACTAGCGGGGGCTTCCTACAATGAGCAGTTCTTC.

This chain connects TRBV7-3 to TRBJ2-3, with TRBD1 matching over 9 bases. CDR1 is SGHTA, CDR2 FQGTGA, per germline. V dropped 5 bases and J dropped 4; count of bases not matched to a gene: 1. The CDR3 runs 13 residues. CDR3 protein: CASSRTGADTQYF. In DNA, the CDR3 is TGTGCCAGCAGCAGGACAGGGGCAGATACGCAGTATTTT.